This T cell receptor beta chain was recovered during a study of blood T cell repertoires in COVID-19. Study context: Italy, Spain and the United States were the sources of the convalescent and acute COVID-19 samples. The analysed material was cDNA or gDNA that came from T cells, B-cell-depleted T cells, or PBMCs.

This CDR3 has 15 residues. Germline loops: CDR1 LGHNA, CDR2 YNFKEQ. V shed 5 bases and J shed 4 bases, with 17 bases lying between them. In the authors' methods: Amplification of reference gene primers provided the estimated nucleated cell counts. Profiled with immunoSEQ multiplex PCR; TCRdb holds only in-frame clones, not every one. V and J calls and clone size come straight from that table; D and trimming were deduced from the DNA. This table holds under 200,000 clones, about four fifths found once. The sequencing sample was made of peripheral blood. The V call is TRBV4-2, the J call TRBJ1-1; possibly TRBD1 for D (6 bases). This receptor was taken from an elderly woman with acute or convalescent COVID-19. The CDR3 region is CASSAQLVGGTEAFF. The CDR3 nucleotides read TGTGCCAGCAGCGCACAACTGGTAGGGGGCACTGAAGCTTTCTTT.